These 24 T cell receptor beta chains were all obtained from the same sample, sequenced in a study of blood T cell repertoires in COVID-19. Sequencing used immunoSEQ multiplex PCR; TCRdb keeps in-frame clones, though not all of them. This table has about 300,000 clones, more than 80% appearing once. Sequencing was performed on peripheral blood. Source of these receptors: a woman in her fifties or sixties with COVID-19, enrolled during active disease.

This clone occurred many times. V is TRBV5-4 and J is TRBJ1-2; D is undetermined. From germline, CDR1 is SGHNT and CDR2 YYREEE (reference sequence). CDR3 length: 13 residues. Trimming left V 4 bases short and J 2 bases short, with 9 bases between. This chain's CDR3 is CASSTLGNYGYTF. For the CDR3, the DNA is TGTGCCAGCAGCACCCTAGGAAACTATGGCTACACCTTC.

The chain joins TRBV10-3 to TRBJ1-1; 8 nucleotides agree with TRBD1. The CDR3 has 16 amino acids. V shed 3 bases and J 4 bases; nucleotides not matched to a gene: 10. Germline V CDR1 and CDR2: ENHRY, SYGVKD. Here the CDR3 DNA reads TGTGCCATCAGTGACTCACCAGGGGGCGGACGCACTGAAGCTTTCTTT. Translated, it gives CAISDSPGGGRTEAFF.

The gene calls are TRBV15 and TRBJ2-3; perhaps TRBD1 as D (6 bases). The CDR3 sequence is 15 residues long. Germline V gives CDR1 LNHNV, CDR2 YYDKDF (reference sequence). V was cut by 4 bases and J by 0 bases, with 11 bases left in between. The CDR3 protein is CATSNRVTSTDTQYF. DNA of the CDR3: TGTGCCACCAGCAACAGGGTAACTAGCACAGATACGCAGTATTTT.

A single count supports this clone. V gene TRBV15 combines with J gene TRBJ1-2; D is perhaps TRBD1 (6 bases). V lost 9 bases and J lost 2, with 19 bases in between. The germline V gene has CDR1 LNHNV and CDR2 YYDKDF (reference sequence). This CDR3 is 15 amino acids long. This CDR3 is CATNPGAGQNYGYTF. CDR3 sequence (DNA): TGTGCCACTAACCCGGGAGCGGGACAAAACTATGGCTACACCTTC.

The CDR3 loop reads CASILAGGPTGELFF. CDR3 DNA: TGTGCCAGCATATTAGCGGGAGGGCCCACCGGGGAGCTGTTTTTT. This chain uses TRBV2 with TRBJ2-2, with TRBD2 identical over 11 bases. The J segment lost 4 bases and the V segment lost 7 bases, leaving 5 bases of the junction unmatched. Germline V gene lookup returns CDR1 SNHLY and CDR2 FYNNEI. The CDR3 spans 15 residues.

The V and J genes are TRBV6-2 or TRBV6-3 and TRBJ1-1, with unresolved D. CDR3 size: 15 residues. CDR1 MNHEY and CDR2 SVGEGT come from the germline V gene. Trimming cost V 1 base and J 8 bases, with 17 bases left between them. CDR3 coding DNA: TGTGCCAGCAGTTACTTAGGCCTAGCTAGCAAAGAAGCTTTCTTT. This codes for CASSYLGLASKEAFF.

This sequence joins TRBV11-3 and TRBJ1-2, with D possibly TRBD1 on 5 matching bases. Germline lookup yields CDR1 SGHNT and CDR2 YENEEA. CDR3 length equals 15 residues. Trimming left V 5 bases short and J 8 bases short, with 21 bases between. The CDR3 DNA sequence: TGTGCCAGCAGCCCACTCCCCGGGGGGTCAGCAGGCTACACCTTC. Its protein is CASSPLPGGSAGYTF.

The gene calls are TRBV30 and TRBJ2-2; tentatively, D is TRBD1 (6 bases). Trimming took 3 bases from V and 6 from J, leaving 11 bases between them. This CDR3 has 13 amino acids. The V gene's germline CDR1 is GTSNPN and CDR2 SVGIG (reference sequence). CDR3 protein: CAWSTGKAGELFF. In nucleotides, the CDR3 is TGTGCCTGGAGCACAGGGAAGGCCGGGGAGCTGTTTTTT.

This chain uses TRBV12-3 or TRBV12-4 with TRBJ2-1; D unresolved. This CDR3 region has 12 residues. Trimming left V 5 bases short and J 7 bases short, with 9 bases between. CDR3 loop: CASSDTLNEQFF. The CDR3 bases are TGTGCCAGCAGTGACACCTTAAATGAGCAGTTCTTC.

The chain has TRBV19 and TRBJ2-7; 7 nucleotides align to TRBD1. The V gene's germline CDR1 is LNHDA and CDR2 SQIVND (reference sequence). This CDR3 contains 20 residues. With 3 bases clipped from V and 6 bases from J, the junction kept 26 bases outside the gene matches. CDR3 DNA: TGTGCCAGTAGTATGGACAGGTCAGGAGCCCCGCGTCCGTTCGTGTTCGAGCAGTACTTC. Its protein product is CASSMDRSGAPRPFVFEQYF.

The V gene is TRBV15, the J gene TRBJ2-2, with TRBD1 as a possible D gene (6 bases). The CDR3 sequence is 16 residues long. CDR1 is LNHNV and CDR2 is YYDKDF in the germline V gene (reference sequence). Trimming removed 0 bases at V and 4 bases at J, with 12 bases between. CDR3 protein: CATSREGLGGTGELFF. CDR3 bases: TGTGCCACCAGCAGAGAGGGTTTAGGGGGCACCGGGGAGCTGTTTTTT.

V and J are TRBV5-1 and TRBJ1-1; no clear D gene. The CDR3 has 16 residues. The V end was cut by 0 bases, the J end by 4 bases, with 16 bases between. The germline gives CDR1 SGHRS, CDR2 YFSETQ. The CDR3: CASSLGRDLIFTEAFF. CDR3 nucleotides: TGCGCCAGCAGCTTGGGGCGGGATTTGATATTCACTGAAGCTTTCTTT.

The genes are TRBV6-5 and TRBJ2-1, with TRBD2 identical over 7 bases. The CDR3 consists of 15 residues. Germline values: CDR1 MNHEY, CDR2 SVGAGI. V shed 6 bases, J shed 6 bases, and the junction held 11 bases outside the gene matches. The CDR3 spells CASSLSPSGVNEQFF. CDR3 coding DNA: TGTGCCAGCAGCCTCAGTCCTAGCGGAGTCAATGAGCAGTTCTTC.

CDR3 protein: CASSRTGSDQPQHF. The CDR3 DNA is TGTGCCAGCAGCAGGACAGGGTCTGATCAGCCCCAGCATTTT. The chain employs TRBV6-5 and TRBJ1-5; TRBD1 matches at 8 bases. Germline V CDR1 and CDR2: MNHEY, SVGAGI. J lost 5 bases, V lost 6 bases, and 6 bases had no gene match. This CDR3 contains 14 residues.

The chain recombines TRBV6-5 with TRBJ1-2, with 7 bases matching TRBD1. The ends lost 5 bases at V and 8 bases at J; junction bases unmatched: 8. There are 13 residues in the CDR3. Germline-derived CDR1 and CDR2 are MNHEY and SVGAGI. The CDR3 DNA follows: TGTGCCAGCAGTCTGGGACAGACTTTAGGCTACACCTTC. Translated: CASSLGQTLGYTF.

With respect to this clone: Other DNA sequences of this sample code for an identical CDR3. The V and J genes are TRBV18 and TRBJ2-5, with D tentatively TRBD2 (6 bases). Trimming took off 3 bases at V and 4 bases at J, with 9 bases between the two ends. Germline-derived CDR1 and CDR2 are KGHSH and LQKENI. The CDR3 sequence is 13 residues long. The CDR3 bases are TGTGCCAGCTCACCTGTGGAGGGAGAGACCCAGTACTTC. This translates into CASSPVEGETQYF.

A single count supports this clone. This chain joins TRBV5-1 and TRBJ1-1; 8 bases agree with TRBD1. V lost 5 bases to trimming and J lost 5 bases; unmatched junction nucleotides: 11. The germline V gene has CDR1 SGHRS and CDR2 YFSETQ. The CDR3 contains 15 residues. Written as DNA, the CDR3 is TGCGCCAGCAGATCACAGGGGGAGGTGAGGACTGAAGCTTTCTTT. Its translation: CASRSQGEVRTEAFF. The entire variable domain, with the rest obtained from reference TRBV5-1 and TRBJ1-1, is as follows: KAGVTQTPRYLIKTRGQQVTLSCSPISGHRSVSWYQQTPGQGLQFLFEYFSETQRNKGNFPGRFSGRQFSNSRSEMNVSTLELGDSALYLCASRSQGEVRTEAFFGQGTRLTVV.

This chain links TRBV12-5 with TRBJ2-2; D is unclear. Per germline, CDR1 LGHNT and CDR2 FRNRAP. The CDR3 runs 16 residues. V lost 2 bases and J lost 5, with 15 bases in between. CDR3 region: CASGLHGTSSTGELFF. The CDR3 DNA follows: TGTGCTAGTGGTTTGCACGGTACGAGCTCAACCGGGGAGCTGTTTTTT.

The CDR3 protein is CASSHTGTGAHEQYF. CDR3 bases: TGCGCCAGCAGCCACACCGGGACAGGGGCCCACGAGCAGTACTTC. This sequence joins TRBV4-1 and TRBJ2-7; 10 nucleotides agree with TRBD1. V trimming: 3 bases; J trimming: 5 bases; junction bases outside the gene matches: 7. Looked up from germline, CDR1 is MGHRA and CDR2 is YSYEKL. CDR3 size: 15 residues.

This chain uses TRBV5-1 with TRBJ1-2; 10 nucleotides match TRBD1. The CDR3 consists of 15 residues. CDR1 SGHRS and CDR2 YFSETQ come from the germline V gene. Losses at the gene ends were 0 bases for V and 8 bases for J; bases not matched to a gene: 7. CDR3 coding DNA: TGCGCCAGCAGCTTGGTCGCGACAGGGGGCGACGGCTACACCTTC. Translating gives CASSLVATGGDGYTF.

The chain is built from TRBV6-2 or TRBV6-3 and TRBJ1-2; tentative D call: TRBD1 (5 bases). The ends were cut back, 5 bases at V and 2 bases at J, with 15 bases in the middle. The CDR3 covers 15 residues. The germline gives CDR1 MNHEY, CDR2 SVGEGT. The chain's CDR3 is CASSLRRRDNYGYTF. CDR3 DNA sequence: TGTGCCAGCAGTCTAAGGAGGAGGGACAACTATGGCTACACCTTC.

V gene TRBV5-4 combines with J gene TRBJ2-2; tentatively, D is TRBD2 (6 bases). Trimming shortened V by 2 bases and J by 3 bases, and 26 bases separated the two germline ends. This CDR3 is built from 20 residues. Germline V gene sequence: CDR1 SGHNT, CDR2 YYREEE (reference sequence). The CDR3 here is CASSLLMRTDRSGDTGELFF. The CDR3 nucleotides read TGTGCCAGCAGCTTATTAATGAGAACGGACCGTTCGGGGGACACCGGGGAGCTGTTTTTT.

This chain links TRBV11-2 with TRBJ1-2; tentative D call: TRBD1 (5 bases). Germline CDR1 reads SGHAT; CDR2 reads FQNNGV. The CDR3 contains 15 residues. Deletions cut 5 bases from V and 4 bases from J, with 17 bases between. The CDR3 reads CASSRRGGTLYGYTF. CDR3 bases: TGTGCCAGCAGCCGTCGGGGGGGAACCCTCTATGGCTACACCTTC.

This clone has just a few counts. The chain links TRBV6-5 to TRBJ2-7; possibly TRBD2 for D (6 bases). Trimming removed 6 bases from V and 2 bases from J, with 11 bases in between. Germline lookup yields CDR1 MNHEY and CDR2 SVGAGI. The CDR3 is 13 residues long. In DNA form, the CDR3 reads TGTGCCAGCAGAGGGACTTCTGCCTACGAGCAGTACTTC. Translation: CASRGTSAYEQYF.